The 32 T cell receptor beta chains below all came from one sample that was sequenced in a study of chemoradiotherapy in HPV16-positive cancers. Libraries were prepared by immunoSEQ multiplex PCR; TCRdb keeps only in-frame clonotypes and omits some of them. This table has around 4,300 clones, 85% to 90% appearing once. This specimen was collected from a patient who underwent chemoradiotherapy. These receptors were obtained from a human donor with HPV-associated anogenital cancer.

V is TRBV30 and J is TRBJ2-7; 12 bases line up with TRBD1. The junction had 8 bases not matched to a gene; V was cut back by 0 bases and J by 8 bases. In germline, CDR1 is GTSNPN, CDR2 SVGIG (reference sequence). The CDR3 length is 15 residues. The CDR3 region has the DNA TGTGCCTGGAGTGTCTTAGGGACAGGGGGCTTCAAGCAGTACTTC. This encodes CAWSVLGTGGFKQYF. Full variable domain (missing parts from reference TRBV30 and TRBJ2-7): SQTIHQWPATLVQPVGSPLSLECTVEGTSNPNLYWYRQAAGRGLQLLFYSVGIGQISSEVPQNLSASRPQDRQFILSSKKLLLSDSGFYLCAWSVLGTGGFKQYFGPGTRLTVT.

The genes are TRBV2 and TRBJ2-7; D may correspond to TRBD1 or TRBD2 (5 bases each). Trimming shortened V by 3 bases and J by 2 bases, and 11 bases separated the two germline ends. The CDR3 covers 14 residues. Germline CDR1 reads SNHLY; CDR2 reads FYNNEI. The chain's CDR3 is CASSEGPRTYEQYF. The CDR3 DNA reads TGTGCCAGCAGTGAGGGACCCAGGACCTACGAGCAGTACTTC.

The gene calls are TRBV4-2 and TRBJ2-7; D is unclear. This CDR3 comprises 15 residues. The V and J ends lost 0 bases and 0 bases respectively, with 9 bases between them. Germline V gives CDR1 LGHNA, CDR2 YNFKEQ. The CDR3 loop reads CASSQDQMSSYEQYF. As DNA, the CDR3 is TGTGCCAGCAGCCAAGATCAAATGAGCTCCTACGAGCAGTACTTC.

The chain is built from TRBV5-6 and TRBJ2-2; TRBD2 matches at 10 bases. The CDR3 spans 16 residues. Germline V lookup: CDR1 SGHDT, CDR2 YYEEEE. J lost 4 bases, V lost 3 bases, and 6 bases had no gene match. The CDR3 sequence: CASSWFSGGPTGELFF. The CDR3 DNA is TGTGCCAGCAGCTGGTTTAGCGGGGGGCCCACCGGGGAGCTGTTTTTT.

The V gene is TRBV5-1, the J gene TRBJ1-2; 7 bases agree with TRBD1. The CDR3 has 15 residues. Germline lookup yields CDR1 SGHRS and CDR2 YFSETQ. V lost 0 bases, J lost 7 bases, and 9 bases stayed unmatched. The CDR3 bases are TGCGCCAGCAGCTTGGACGGCAGGGGGTTAGGTGGCTACACCTTC. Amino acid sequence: CASSLDGRGLGGYTF.

The CDR3 DNA reads as TGTGCCAGCAGTGAAGGGGGAGGGTACAGCAATCAGCCCCAGCATTTT. Its translation: CASSEGGGYSNQPQHF. This chain connects TRBV25-1 to TRBJ1-5; maybe TRBD1 (5 bases). This CDR3 has 16 residues. V lost 2 bases, J lost 1 base, and 12 bases lay in between. CDR1 and CDR2 (germline): MGHDK, SYGVNS.

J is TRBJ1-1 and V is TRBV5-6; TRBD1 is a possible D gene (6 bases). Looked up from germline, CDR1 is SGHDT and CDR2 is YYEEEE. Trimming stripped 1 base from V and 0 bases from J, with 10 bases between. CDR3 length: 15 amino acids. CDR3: CASSLRGLMNTEAFF. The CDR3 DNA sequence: TGTGCCAGCAGCTTGCGGGGGCTCATGAACACTGAAGCTTTCTTT.

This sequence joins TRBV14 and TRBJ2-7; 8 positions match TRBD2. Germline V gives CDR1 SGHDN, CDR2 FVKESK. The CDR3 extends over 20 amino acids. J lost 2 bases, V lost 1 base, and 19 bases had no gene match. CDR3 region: CASSQGVGGRTYRTTYEQYF. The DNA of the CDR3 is TGTGCCAGCAGCCAAGGAGTCGGCGGGAGGACATACCGCACGACCTACGAGCAGTACTTC.

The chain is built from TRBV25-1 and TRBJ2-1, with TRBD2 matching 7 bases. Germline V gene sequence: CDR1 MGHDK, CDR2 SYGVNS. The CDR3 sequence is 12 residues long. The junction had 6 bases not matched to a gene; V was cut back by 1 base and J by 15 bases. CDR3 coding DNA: TGTGCCAGCAGTGAATCGGGGGGACGGCGGTTCTTC. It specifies CASSESGGRRFF.

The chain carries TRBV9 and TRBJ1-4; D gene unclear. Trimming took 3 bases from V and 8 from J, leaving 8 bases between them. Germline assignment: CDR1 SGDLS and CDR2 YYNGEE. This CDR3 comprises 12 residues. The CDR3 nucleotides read TGTGCCAGCAGCGCGACGAGAGAAAAACTGTTTTTT. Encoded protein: CASSATREKLFF. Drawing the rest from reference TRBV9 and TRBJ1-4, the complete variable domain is DSGVTQTPKHLITATGQRVTLRCSPRSGDLSVYWYQQSLDQGLQFLIQYYNGEERAKGNILERFSAQQFPDLHSELNLSSLELGDSALYFCASSATREKLFFGSGTQLSVL.

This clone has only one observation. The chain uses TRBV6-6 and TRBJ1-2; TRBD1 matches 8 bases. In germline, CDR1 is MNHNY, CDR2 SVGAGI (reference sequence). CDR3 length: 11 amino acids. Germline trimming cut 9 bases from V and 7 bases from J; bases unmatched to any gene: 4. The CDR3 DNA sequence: TGTGCCAGTACAGGGGGGGGTGGCTACACCTTC. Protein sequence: CASTGGGGYTF.

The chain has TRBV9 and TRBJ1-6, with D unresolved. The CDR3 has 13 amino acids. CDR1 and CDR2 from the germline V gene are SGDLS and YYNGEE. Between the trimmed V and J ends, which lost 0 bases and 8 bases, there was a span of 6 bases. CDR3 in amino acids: CASSVGSHSPLHF. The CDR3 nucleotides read TGTGCCAGCAGCGTAGGTAGCCATTCACCCCTCCACTTT.

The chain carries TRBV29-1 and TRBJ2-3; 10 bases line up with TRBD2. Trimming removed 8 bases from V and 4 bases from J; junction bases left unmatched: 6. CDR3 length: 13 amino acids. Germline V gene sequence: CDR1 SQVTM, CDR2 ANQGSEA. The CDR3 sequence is CSTGTSVADTQYF. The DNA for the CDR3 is TGCAGCACCGGGACTAGCGTTGCAGATACGCAGTATTTT.

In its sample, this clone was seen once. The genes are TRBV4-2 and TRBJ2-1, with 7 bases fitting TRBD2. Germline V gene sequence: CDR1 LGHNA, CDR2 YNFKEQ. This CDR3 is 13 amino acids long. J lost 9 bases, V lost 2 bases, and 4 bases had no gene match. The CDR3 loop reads CASSQKWGGEQFF. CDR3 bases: TGTGCCAGCAGCCAAAAGTGGGGGGGTGAGCAGTTCTTC.

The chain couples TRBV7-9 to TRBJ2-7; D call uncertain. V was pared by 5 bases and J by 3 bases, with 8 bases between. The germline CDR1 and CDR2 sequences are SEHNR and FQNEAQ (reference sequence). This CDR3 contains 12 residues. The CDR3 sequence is CASSADGYEQYF. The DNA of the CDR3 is TGTGCCAGCAGCGCAGACGGCTACGAGCAGTACTTC.

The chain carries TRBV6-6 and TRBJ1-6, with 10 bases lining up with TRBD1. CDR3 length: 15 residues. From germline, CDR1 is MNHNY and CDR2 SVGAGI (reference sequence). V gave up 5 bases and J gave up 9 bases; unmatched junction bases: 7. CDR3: CASSLSGTGVSPLHF. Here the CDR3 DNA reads TGTGCCAGCAGTCTGTCCGGGACAGGGGTTTCACCCCTCCACTTT.

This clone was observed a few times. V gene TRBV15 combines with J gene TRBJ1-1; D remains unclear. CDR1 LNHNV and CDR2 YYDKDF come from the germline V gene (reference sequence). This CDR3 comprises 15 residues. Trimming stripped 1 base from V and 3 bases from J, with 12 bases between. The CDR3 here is CATSRGRTSDTEAFF. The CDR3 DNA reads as TGTGCCACCAGCAGAGGCAGGACTTCGGACACTGAAGCTTTCTTT.

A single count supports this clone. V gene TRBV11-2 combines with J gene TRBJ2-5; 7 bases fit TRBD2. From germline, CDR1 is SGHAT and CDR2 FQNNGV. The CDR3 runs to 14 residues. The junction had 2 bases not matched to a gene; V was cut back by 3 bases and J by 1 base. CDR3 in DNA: TGTGCCAGCAGCTTTTGGGGGGGCCAAGAGACCCAGTACTTC. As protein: CASSFWGGQETQYF.

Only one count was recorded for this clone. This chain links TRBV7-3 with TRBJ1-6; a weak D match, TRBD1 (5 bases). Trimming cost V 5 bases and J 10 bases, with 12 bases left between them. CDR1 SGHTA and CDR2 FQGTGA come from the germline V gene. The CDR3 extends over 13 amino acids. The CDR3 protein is CASSQRGDSPLHF. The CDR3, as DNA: TGTGCCAGCAGCCAGCGGGGGGACTCACCCCTCCACTTT.

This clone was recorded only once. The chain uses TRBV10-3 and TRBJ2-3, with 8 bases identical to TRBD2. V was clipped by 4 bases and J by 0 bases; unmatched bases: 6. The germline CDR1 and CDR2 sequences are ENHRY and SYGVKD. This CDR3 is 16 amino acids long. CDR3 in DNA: TGTGCCATCAGTGCAGGTAGCGGGGCTAGCACAGATACGCAGTATTTT. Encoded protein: CAISAGSGASTDTQYF.

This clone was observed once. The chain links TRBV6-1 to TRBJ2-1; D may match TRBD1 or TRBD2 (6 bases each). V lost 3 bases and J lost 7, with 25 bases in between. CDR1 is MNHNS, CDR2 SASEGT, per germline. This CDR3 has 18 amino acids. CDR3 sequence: CASSDPPGATPIGNEQFF. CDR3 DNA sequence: TGTGCCAGCAGTGATCCGCCGGGGGCCACCCCAATTGGGAATGAGCAGTTCTTC.

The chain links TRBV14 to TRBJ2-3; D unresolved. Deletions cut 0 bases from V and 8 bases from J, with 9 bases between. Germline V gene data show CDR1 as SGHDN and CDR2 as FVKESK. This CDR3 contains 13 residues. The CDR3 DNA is TGTGCCAGCAGCCAAGATTTCCCTACTACGCAGTATTTT. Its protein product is CASSQDFPTTQYF.

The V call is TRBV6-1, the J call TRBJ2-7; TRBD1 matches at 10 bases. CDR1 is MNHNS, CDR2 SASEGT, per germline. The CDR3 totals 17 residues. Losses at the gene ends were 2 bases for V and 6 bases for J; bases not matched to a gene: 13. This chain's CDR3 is CASSERVGGQGIGEQYF. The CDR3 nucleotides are TGTGCCAGCAGTGAACGAGTTGGGGGACAGGGGATCGGCGAGCAGTACTTC.

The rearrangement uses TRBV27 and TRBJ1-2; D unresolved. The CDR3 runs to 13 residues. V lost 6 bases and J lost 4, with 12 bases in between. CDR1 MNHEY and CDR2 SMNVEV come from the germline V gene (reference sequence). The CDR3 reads CASSPGGGYGYTF. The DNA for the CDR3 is TGTGCCAGCAGCCCTGGCGGCGGCTATGGCTACACCTTC.

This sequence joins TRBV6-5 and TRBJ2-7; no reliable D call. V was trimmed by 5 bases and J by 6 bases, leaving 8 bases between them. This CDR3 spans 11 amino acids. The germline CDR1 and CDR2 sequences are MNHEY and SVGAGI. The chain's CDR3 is CASSTRSEQYF. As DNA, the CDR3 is TGTGCCAGCAGTACGAGGAGCGAGCAGTACTTC.

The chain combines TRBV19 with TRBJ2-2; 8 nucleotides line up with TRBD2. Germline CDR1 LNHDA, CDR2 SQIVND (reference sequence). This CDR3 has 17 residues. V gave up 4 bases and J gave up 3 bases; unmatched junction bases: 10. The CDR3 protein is CASSSPPGLVHTGELFF. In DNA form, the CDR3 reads TGTGCCAGTAGTAGCCCGCCGGGACTAGTGCACACCGGGGAGCTGTTTTTT. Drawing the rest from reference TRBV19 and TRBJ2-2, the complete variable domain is DGGITQSPKYLFRKEGQNVTLSCEQNLNHDAMYWYRQDPGQGLRLIYYSQIVNDFQKGDIAEGYSVSREKKESFPLTVTSAQKNPTAFYLCASSSPPGLVHTGELFFGEGSRLTVL.

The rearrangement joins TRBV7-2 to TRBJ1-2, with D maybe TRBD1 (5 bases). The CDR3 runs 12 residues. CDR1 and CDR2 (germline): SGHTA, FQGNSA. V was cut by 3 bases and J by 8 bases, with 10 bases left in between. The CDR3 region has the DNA TGTGCCAGCAGCTTTAGGGGAGGAGGCTACACCTTC. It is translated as CASSFRGGGYTF.

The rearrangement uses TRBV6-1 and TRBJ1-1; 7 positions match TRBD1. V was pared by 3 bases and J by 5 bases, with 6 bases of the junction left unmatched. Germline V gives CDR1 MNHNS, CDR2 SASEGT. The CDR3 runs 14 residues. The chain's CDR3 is CASSDRQGRTEAFF. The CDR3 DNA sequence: TGTGCCAGCAGTGATCGACAGGGAAGGACTGAAGCTTTCTTT.

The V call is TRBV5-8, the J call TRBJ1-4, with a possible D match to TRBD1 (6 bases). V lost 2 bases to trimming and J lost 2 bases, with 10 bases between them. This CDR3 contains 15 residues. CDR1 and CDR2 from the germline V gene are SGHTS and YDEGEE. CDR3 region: CASSFGRGTNEKLFF. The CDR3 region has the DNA TGTGCCAGCAGCTTTGGCAGGGGTACTAATGAAAAACTGTTTTTT. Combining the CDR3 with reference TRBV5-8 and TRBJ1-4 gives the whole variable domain EAGVTQSPTHLIKTRGQQATLRCSPISGHTSVYWYQQALGLGLQFLLWYDEGEERNRGNFPPRFSGRQFPNYSSELNVNALELEDSALYLCASSFGRGTNEKLFFGSGTQLSVL.

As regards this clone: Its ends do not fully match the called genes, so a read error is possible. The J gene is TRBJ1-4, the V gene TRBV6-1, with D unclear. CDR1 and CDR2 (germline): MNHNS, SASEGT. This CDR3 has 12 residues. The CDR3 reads CASSETNQKLFF. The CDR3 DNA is TGTGCCAGCAGTGAAACTAATCAAAAACTGTTTTTT.

CDR3 amino acids: CASSVGINQPQHF. The CDR3 DNA sequence: TGTGCCAGCAGCGTAGGCATCAATCAGCCCCAGCATTTT. V usage is TRBV9 and J usage is TRBJ1-5; D remains ambiguous. The CDR3 covers 13 residues. V lost 0 bases and J lost 3, with 4 bases in between. From germline, CDR1 is SGDLS and CDR2 YYNGEE.

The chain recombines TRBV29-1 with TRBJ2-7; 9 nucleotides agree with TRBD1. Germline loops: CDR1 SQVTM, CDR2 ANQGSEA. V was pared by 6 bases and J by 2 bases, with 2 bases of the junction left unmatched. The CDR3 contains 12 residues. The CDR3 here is CSVGTGTYEQYF. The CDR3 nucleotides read TGCAGCGTGGGGACAGGGACCTACGAGCAGTACTTC.